This TCR beta chain was sequenced during a study of resident and recirculating memory T cells in vitiligo. As for the study in general: Samples were epidermis from two lesional and two nonlesional sites, plus PBMCs.

The table came from immunoSEQ multiplex PCR; TCRdb's copy has only in-frame clones and leaves some out. The sample contains more than 65,000 clones, approximately 89% of which appear only once. This clone came up a few times. No patient showed confetti depigmentation, a clinical sign of active disease. Patients had received no treatment within the previous three months. Germline trimming cut 5 bases from V and 6 bases from J; bases unmatched to any gene: 9. CDR1 is SEHNR, CDR2 FQNEAQ, per germline (reference sequence). The CDR3 runs 15 residues. V usage is TRBV7-9 and J usage is TRBJ2-2; TRBD1 matches 7 bases. The TCR originated in a male donor with vitiligo. The sequencing sample was made of blood. The CDR3 reads CASSQAQGVPGELFF. The DNA for the CDR3 is TGTGCCAGCAGCCAGGCCCAGGGGGTTCCCGGGGAGCTGTTTTTT.